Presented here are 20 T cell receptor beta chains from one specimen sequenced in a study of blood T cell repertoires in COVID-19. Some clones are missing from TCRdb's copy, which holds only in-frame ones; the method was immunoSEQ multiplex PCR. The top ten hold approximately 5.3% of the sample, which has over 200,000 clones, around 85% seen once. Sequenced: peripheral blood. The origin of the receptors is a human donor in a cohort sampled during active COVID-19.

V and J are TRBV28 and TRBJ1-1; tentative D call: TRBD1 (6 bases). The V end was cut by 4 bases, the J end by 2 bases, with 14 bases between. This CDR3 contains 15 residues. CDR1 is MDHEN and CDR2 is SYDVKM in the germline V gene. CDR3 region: CASSSQGRDNTEAFF. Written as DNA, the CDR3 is TGTGCCAGCAGTTCACAGGGTAGGGATAACACTGAAGCTTTCTTT.

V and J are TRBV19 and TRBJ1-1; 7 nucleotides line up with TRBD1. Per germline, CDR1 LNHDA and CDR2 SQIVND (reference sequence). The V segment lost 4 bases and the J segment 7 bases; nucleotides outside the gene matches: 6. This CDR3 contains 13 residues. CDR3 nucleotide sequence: TGTGCCAGTAGTAGGAAGACAGGGCATGAAGCTTTCTTT. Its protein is CASSRKTGHEAFF.

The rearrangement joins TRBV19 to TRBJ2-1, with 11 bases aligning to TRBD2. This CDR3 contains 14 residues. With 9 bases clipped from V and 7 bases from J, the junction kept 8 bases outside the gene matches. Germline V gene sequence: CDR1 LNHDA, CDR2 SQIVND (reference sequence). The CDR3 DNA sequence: TGTGCCAGCCGGACTAGCGGGTCGGGGAATGAGCAGTTCTTC. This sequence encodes CASRTSGSGNEQFF.

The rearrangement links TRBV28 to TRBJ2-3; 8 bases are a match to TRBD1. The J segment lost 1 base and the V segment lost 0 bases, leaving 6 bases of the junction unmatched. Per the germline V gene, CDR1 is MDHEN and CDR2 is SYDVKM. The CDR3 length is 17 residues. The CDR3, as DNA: TGTGCCAGCAGTTTATGGGGGACAGGAAGGGGCACAGATACGCAGTATTTT. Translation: CASSLWGTGRGTDTQYF.

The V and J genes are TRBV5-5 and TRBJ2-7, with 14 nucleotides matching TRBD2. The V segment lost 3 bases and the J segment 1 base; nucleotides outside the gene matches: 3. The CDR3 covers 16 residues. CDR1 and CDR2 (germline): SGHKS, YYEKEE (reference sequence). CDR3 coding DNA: TGTGCCAGCAGCTCAGGACTAGCGGGAGGATCCTACGAGCAGTACTTC. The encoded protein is CASSSGLAGGSYEQYF.

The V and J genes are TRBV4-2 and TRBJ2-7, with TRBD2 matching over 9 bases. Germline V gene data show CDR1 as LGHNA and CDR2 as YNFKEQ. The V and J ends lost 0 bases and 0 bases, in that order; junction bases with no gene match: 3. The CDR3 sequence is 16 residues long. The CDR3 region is CASSQETSGGSYEQYF. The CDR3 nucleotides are TGTGCCAGCAGCCAAGAGACTAGCGGAGGCTCCTACGAGCAGTACTTC.

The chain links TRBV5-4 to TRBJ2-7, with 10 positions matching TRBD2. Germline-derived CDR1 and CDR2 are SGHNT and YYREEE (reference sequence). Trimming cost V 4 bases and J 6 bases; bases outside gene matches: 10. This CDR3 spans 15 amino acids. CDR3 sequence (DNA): TGTGCCAGCAGCCTACTAGCGGGAAGAGTCGGCGAGCAGTACTTC. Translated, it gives CASSLLAGRVGEQYF.

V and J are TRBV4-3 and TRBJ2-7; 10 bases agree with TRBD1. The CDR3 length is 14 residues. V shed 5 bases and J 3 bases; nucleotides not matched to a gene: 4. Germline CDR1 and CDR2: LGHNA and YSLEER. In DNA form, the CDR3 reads TGCGCCAGCAGCGCCCGGACAGGGGGCTACGAGCAGTACTTC. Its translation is CASSARTGGYEQYF.

The CDR3 region is CASSVTGAGGLYNSPLHF. The CDR3, as DNA: TGTGCCAGCAGCGTAACAGGGGCAGGGGGCTTGTATAATTCACCCCTCCACTTT. The chain joins TRBV9 to TRBJ1-6, with 8 bases fitting TRBD1. J lost 4 bases, V lost 1 base, and 10 bases had no gene match. The germline CDR1 and CDR2 sequences are SGDLS and YYNGEE. The CDR3 spans 18 residues.

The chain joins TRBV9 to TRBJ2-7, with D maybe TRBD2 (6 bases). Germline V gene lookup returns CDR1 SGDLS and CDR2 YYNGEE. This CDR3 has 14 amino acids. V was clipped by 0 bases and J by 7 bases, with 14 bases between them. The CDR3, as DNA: TGTGCCAGCAGCGTAGCCGGGAGCCCGAGGGAGCAGTACTTC. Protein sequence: CASSVAGSPREQYF.

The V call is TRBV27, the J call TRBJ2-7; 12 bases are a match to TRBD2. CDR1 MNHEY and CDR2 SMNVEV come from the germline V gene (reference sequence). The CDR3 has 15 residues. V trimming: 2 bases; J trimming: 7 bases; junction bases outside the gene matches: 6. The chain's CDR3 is CASSLLAGGPGEQYF. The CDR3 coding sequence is TGTGCCAGCAGTTTACTAGCGGGAGGGCCGGGGGAGCAGTACTTC.

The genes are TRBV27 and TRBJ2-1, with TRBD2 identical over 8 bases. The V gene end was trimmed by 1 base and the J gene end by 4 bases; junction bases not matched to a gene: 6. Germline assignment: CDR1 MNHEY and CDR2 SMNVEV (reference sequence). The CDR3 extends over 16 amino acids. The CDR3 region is CASSLFPSGQYNEQFF. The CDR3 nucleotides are TGTGCCAGCAGTTTATTTCCTAGCGGGCAGTACAATGAGCAGTTCTTC.

This chain's CDR3 is CASSRAEAFF. The CDR3 DNA is TGTGCCAGCAGCAGGGCTGAAGCTTTCTTT. The rearrangement uses TRBV12-3 or TRBV12-4 and TRBJ1-1, with TRBD1 as a possible D gene (5 bases). Trimming stripped 6 bases from V and 6 bases from J, with 5 bases between. The length of the CDR3 is 10 residues.

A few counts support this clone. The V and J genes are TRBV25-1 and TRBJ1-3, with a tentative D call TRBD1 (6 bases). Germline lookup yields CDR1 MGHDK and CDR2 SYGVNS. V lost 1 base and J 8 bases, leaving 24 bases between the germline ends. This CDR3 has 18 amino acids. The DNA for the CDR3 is TGTGCCAGCAGTGAATCGGTTAGACAGGCCTCTTCTTCGGACACCATATATTTT. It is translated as CASSESVRQASSSDTIYF.

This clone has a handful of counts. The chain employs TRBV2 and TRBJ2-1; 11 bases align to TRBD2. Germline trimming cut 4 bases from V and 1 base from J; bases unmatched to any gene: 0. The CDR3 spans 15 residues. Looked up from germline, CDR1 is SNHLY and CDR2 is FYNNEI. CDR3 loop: CASSVAGGSYNEQFF. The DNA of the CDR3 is TGTGCCAGCAGTGTAGCGGGAGGGTCCTACAATGAGCAGTTCTTC.

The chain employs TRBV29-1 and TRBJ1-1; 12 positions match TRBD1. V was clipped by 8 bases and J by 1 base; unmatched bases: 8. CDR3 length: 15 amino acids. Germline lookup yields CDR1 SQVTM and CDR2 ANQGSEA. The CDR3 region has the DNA TGCAGCTCCCGGGACAGGGGGCGAAAGAACACTGAAGCTTTCTTT. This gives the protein CSSRDRGRKNTEAFF. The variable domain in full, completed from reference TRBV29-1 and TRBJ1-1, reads SAVISQKPSRDICQRGTSLTIQCQVDSQVTMMFWYRQQPGQSLTLIATANQGSEATYESGFVIDKFPISRPNLTFSTLTVSNMSPEDSSIYLCSSRDRGRKNTEAFFGQGTRLTVV.

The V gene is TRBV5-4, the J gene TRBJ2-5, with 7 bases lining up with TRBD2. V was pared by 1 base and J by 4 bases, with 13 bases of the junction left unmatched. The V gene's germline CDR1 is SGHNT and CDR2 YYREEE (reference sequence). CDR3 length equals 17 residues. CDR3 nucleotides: TGTGCCAGCAGCTTGACTACGGGGGGTCCTCGGGGAGAGACCCAGTACTTC. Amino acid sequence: CASSLTTGGPRGETQYF. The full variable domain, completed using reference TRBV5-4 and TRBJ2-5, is ETGVTQSPTHLIKTRGQQVTLRCSSQSGHNTVSWYQQALGQGPQFIFQYYREEENGRGNFPPRFSGLQFPNYSSELNVNALELDDSALYLCASSLTTGGPRGETQYFGPGTRLLVL.

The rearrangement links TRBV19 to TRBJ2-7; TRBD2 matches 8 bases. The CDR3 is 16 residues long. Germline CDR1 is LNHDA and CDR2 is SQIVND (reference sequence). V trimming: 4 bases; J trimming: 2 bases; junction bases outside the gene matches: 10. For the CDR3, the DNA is TGTGCCAGTAGTAACGCGGGGGGACTCTCACCCTACGAGCAGTACTTC. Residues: CASSNAGGLSPYEQYF.

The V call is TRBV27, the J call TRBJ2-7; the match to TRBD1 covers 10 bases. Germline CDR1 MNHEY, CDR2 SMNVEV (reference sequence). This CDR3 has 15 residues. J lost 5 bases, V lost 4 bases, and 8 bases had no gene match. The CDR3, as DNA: TGTGCCAGCAGTTCGCCGACAGGGGGCAGCAACGAGCAGTACTTC. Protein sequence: CASSSPTGGSNEQYF.

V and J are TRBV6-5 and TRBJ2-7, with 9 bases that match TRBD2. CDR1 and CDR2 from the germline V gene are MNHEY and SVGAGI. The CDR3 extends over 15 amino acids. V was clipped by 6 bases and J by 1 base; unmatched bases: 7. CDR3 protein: CASSRGGGGSYEQYF. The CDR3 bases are TGTGCCAGCAGCCGCGGGGGGGGAGGTTCCTACGAGCAGTACTTC.